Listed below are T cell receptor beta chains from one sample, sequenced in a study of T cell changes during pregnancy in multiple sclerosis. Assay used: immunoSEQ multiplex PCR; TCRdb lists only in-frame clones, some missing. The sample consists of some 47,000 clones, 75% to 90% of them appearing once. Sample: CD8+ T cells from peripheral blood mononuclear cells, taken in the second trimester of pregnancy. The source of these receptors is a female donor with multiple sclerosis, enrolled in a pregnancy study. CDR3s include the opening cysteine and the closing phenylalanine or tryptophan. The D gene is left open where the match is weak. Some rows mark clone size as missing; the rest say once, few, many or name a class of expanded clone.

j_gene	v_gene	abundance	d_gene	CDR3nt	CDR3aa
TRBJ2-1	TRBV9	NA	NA	TGTGCCAGCAGCCCTCTGGACTCTTACAATGAGCAGTTCTTC	CASSPLDSYNEQFF
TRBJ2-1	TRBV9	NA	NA	TGTGCCAGCAGCGTAGGGGATTGGGACAAGTCCAATGAGCAGTTCTTC	CASSVGDWDKSNEQFF
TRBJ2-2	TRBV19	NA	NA	TGTGCCAGTACTACAGGAATCGAGACCGGGGAGCTGTTTTTT	CASTTGIETGELFF
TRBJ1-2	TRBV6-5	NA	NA	TGTGCCAGCAGTTTCCTATGGGGGCCCAACTATGGCTACACCTTC	CASSFLWGPNYGYTF
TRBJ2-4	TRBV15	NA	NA	TGTGCCACCAGCAGAGAAATTGTATCGACAGAGCTAGCCAAAAACATTCAGTACTTC	CATSREIVSTELAKNIQYF
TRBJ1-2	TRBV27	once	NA	TGTGCCAGCAGTCCAAGCTCTGGACAGAAGAACTATGGCTACACCTTC	CASSPSSGQKNYGYTF
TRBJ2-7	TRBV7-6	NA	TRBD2	TGTGCCAGCAGCCCCCAAGGACTAGCGGGGGACTACGAGCAGTACTTC	CASSPQGLAGDYEQYF
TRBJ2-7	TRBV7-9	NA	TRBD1	TGTGCCAGCAGCTCGGACAGGGTTTACGAGCAGTACTTC	CASSSDRVYEQYF
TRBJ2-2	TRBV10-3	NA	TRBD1	TGTGCCATCACTGAACAGGGGGCGACCGGGGAGCTGTTTTTT	CAITEQGATGELFF
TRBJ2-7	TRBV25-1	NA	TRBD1	TGTGCCAGCAGTACCCGGAACAGGGGAGACGAGCAGTACTTC	CASSTRNRGDEQYF
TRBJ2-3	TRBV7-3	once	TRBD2	TGTGCCAGCAGCTTAAGTAGCGGGGGGGCAGATACGCAGTATTTT	CASSLSSGGADTQYF
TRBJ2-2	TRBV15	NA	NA	TGTGCCACCAGCAGAGATCGCGACATGAACACCGGGGAGCTGTTTTTT	CATSRDRDMNTGELFF
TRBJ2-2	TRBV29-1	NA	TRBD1	TGCAGCGTGGCCGGGACAGAGAGCACCGGGGAGCTGTTTTTT	CSVAGTESTGELFF
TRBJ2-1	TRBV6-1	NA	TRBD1	TGTGCCAGCAGTGAAGGGGACAGGGTTTGGCATGAGCAGTTCTTC	CASSEGDRVWHEQFF
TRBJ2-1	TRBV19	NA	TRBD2	TGTGCCAGTAGGGAACTAGCGGGGCCTTACAATGAGCAGTTCTTC	CASRELAGPYNEQFF
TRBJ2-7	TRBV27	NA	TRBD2	TGTGCCAGCAGTTCCCTACTAGCGAGAGGTCCCTACGAGCAGTACTTC	CASSSLLARGPYEQYF
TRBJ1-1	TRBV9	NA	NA	TGTGCCAGCAGCGTAGCGGGGTTGAACACTGAAGCTTTCTTT	CASSVAGLNTEAFF
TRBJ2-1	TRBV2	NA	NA	TGTGCCAGCAGTGAACTCAGCGTGAATGAGCAGTTCTTC	CASSELSVNEQFF
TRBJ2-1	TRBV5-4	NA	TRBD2	TGTGCCAGCAGCTACCCTAGCGGGGGGGTTAATGAGCAGTTCTTC	CASSYPSGGVNEQFF
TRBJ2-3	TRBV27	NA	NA	TGTGCCAGCAGTATACTCTCAGGGTCTTCAGATACGCAGTATTTT	CASSILSGSSDTQYF
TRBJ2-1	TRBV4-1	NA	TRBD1	TGCGCCAGCAGCCAGCCGCCCGGGACAGGGCCCTACAATGAGCAGTTCTTC	CASSQPPGTGPYNEQFF